The clone carrying this TCR beta chain showed up just once. These data are taken from a study of T cell changes during pregnancy in multiple sclerosis. Germline V lookup: CDR1 PRHDT, CDR2 FYEKMQ (reference sequence). The CDR3 runs to 17 residues. V trimming: 5 bases; J trimming: 3 bases; junction bases outside the gene matches: 8. Data came from immunoSEQ multiplex PCR; TCRdb stores just in-frame clones and leaves some out. This table holds roughly 73,000 clones, around nine tenths found once. The sample was peripheral blood, taken in the second trimester of pregnancy. The receptor's source is a female donor in good health, enrolled as a control in a pregnancy study. The rearrangement links TRBV13 to TRBJ1-3; 12 bases fit TRBD1. CDR3 bases: TGTGCCAGCAGCCCGTGGGGACAGGGGGCAATTGGAAACACCATATATTTT. As protein: CASSPWGQGAIGNTIYF.